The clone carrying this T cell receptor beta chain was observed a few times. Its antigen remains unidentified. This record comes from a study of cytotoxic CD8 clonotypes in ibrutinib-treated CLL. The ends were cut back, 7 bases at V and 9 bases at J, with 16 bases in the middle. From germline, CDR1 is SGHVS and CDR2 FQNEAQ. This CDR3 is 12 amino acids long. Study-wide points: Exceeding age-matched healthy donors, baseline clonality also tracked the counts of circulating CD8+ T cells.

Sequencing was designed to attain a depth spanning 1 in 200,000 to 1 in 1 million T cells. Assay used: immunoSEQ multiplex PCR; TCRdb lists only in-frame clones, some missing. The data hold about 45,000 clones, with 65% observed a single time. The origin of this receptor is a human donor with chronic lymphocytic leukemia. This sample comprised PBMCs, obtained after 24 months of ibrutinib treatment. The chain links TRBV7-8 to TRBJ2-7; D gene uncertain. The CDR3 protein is CASNGNSGLQYF. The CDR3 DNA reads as TGTGCCAGCAATGGGAACTCCGGGTTGCAGTACTTC.